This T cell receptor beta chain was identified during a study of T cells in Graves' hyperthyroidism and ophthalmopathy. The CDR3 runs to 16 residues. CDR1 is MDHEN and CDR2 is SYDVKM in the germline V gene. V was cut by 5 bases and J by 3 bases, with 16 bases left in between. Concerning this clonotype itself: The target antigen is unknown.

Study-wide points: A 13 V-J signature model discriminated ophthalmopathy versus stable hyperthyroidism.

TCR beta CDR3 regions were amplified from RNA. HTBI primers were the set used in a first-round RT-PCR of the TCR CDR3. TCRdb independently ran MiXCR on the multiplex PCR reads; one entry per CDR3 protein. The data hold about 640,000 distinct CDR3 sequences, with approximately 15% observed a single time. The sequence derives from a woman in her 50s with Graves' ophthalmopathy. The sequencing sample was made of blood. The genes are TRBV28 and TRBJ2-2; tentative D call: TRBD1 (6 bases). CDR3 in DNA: TGTGCCAGCAGTCCCCCAAGACAGGTTGACACCGGGGAGCTGTTTTTT. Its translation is CASSPPRQVDTGELFF. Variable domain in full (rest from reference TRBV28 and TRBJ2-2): DVKVTQSSRYLVKRTGEKVFLECVQDMDHENMFWYRQDPGLGLRLIYFSYDVKMKEKGDIPEGYSVSREKKERFSLILESASTNQTSMYLCASSPPRQVDTGELFFGEGSRLTVL.